The 22 T cell receptor beta chains below all came from one sample that was sequenced in a study of prognosis after radiotherapy for stage I lung cancer. Genomic DNA provided the template from which TCR beta CDR3 was amplified by two-round multiplex PCR. The use of primers specific to each TRBV and TRBJ gene characterized first-round PCR. TCRdb fed the multiplex PCR reads into MiXCR, producing one record per CDR3 protein. The data show over 10,000 distinct CDR3 sequences, around 50% seen once. This specimen consisted of PBMCs, obtained before or after stereotactic body radiation therapy (not recorded which). These receptors were obtained from a donor aged 50 or older with non-small cell lung cancer.

Turning to this clonotype: This is likely an artifact of a read error, given a far larger clone one base away. Since the CDR3 does not end with the conserved phenylalanine or tryptophan, this likely comes from a read error. The rearrangement uses TRBV7-2 and TRBJ2-1; D is perhaps TRBD1 or TRBD2 (5 bases each). Per the germline V gene, CDR1 is SGHTA and CDR2 is FQGNSA. Trimming removed 5 bases at V and 6 bases at J, with 14 bases between. The CDR3 is 14 amino acids. CDR3 protein: CASSLYPGPNEQFL. CDR3 nucleotides: TGTGCCAGCAGCCTCTACCCGGGGCCCAATGAGCAGTTCCTC.

Concerning this clonotype: A far more abundant clone sits one base away, making this likely a read error. The CDR3 DNA is TGCGCCAGCAGCCAAGGGACAGGAACCTACAATGAGCAGTACTTC. It codes for CASSQGTGTYNEQYF. The gene calls are TRBV5-1 and TRBJ2-4, with 8 bases that match TRBD1. Germline V gene data show CDR1 as SGHRS and CDR2 as YFSETQ. V dropped 4 bases and J dropped 13; count of bases not matched to a gene: 16. The CDR3 has 15 residues.

This clonotype was picked up many times. This chain uses TRBV4-1 with TRBJ1-1; D call uncertain. Trimming cost V 1 base and J 1 base, with 16 bases left between them. Germline CDR1 reads MGHRA; CDR2 reads YSYEKL. The CDR3 totals 17 residues. CDR3: CASSQGEIRSTNTEAFF. CDR3 bases: TGCGCCAGCAGCCAAGGGGAGATCCGGTCGACGAACACTGAAGCTTTCTTT.

The table lists this clonotype with many counts. DNA of the CDR3: TGTGCCACTGCGACCGATGGGCGGACAGCTGGCCTGAAGGCTTTCTTT. Amino acid sequence: CATATDGRTAGLKAFF. The rearrangement uses TRBV19 and TRBJ1-1; a weak D match, TRBD1 (6 bases). There are 16 residues in the CDR3. CDR1 and CDR2 from the germline V gene are LNHDA and SQIVND (reference sequence). V was cut by 10 bases and J by 11 bases, with 32 bases left in between. Full variable domain (rest looked up from reference TRBV19 and TRBJ1-1): DGGITQSPKYLFRKEGQNVTLSCEQNLNHDAMYWYRQDPGQGLRLIYYSQIVNDFQKGDIAEGYSVSREKKESFPLTVTSAQKNPTAFYLCATATDGRTAGLKAFFGQGTRLTVV.

The sample holds many counts of this clonotype. The genes are TRBV6-1 and TRBJ1-5, with 7 bases aligning to TRBD1. Germline V gene lookup returns CDR1 MNHNS and CDR2 SASEGT. CDR3 length: 14 amino acids. The J segment lost 6 bases and the V segment lost 6 bases, leaving 8 bases of the junction unmatched. The CDR3 region has the DNA TGTGCCAGCAGCCAGGGGGGGAACGGTCAGCCCCAGCATTTT. Its translation is CASSQGGNGQPQHF.

This chain uses TRBV24-1 with TRBJ2-1; TRBD2 matches 10 bases. The CDR3 consists of 14 residues. Germline assignment: CDR1 KGHDR and CDR2 SFDVKD. V lost 7 bases and J lost 4; bases outside the gene matches: 3. The CDR3 DNA reads TGTGCCACCAGCGGACTAGCGGAATACAATGAGCAGTTCTTC. Protein product: CATSGLAEYNEQFF.

The chain joins TRBV30 to TRBJ2-2, with 7 nucleotides matching TRBD2. V trimming: 7 bases; J trimming: 0 bases; junction bases outside the gene matches: 5. The germline V gene encodes CDR1 GTSNPN and CDR2 SVGIG (reference sequence). The CDR3 sequence is 14 residues long. The CDR3 reads CASSSGANTGELFF. DNA of the CDR3: TGTGCCTCTTCTAGCGGAGCGAACACCGGGGAGCTGTTTTTT.

With regard to this clonotype: The germline gene is not matched at one end of the junction; a read error may be the cause. J is TRBJ2-1 and V is TRBV7-2, with TRBD2 matching 15 bases. This CDR3 contains 15 residues. CDR1 SGHTA and CDR2 FQGNSA come from the germline V gene. The CDR3 nucleotides are TGTGCCAGCAGCCTAACAGGGACTAGCGGGAGGCCCGTCTACTTC. This sequence encodes CASSLTGTSGRPVYF.

This clonotype was counted at least ten times. The chain joins TRBV6-1 to TRBJ1-5; D ambiguous. V shed 5 bases and J shed 7 bases, with 12 bases lying between them. This CDR3 region has 13 residues. Germline lookup yields CDR1 MNHNS and CDR2 SASEGT. In DNA form, the CDR3 reads TGTGCCAGCAGTCCGAAGGTAGAACAGCCCCAGCATTTT. Its translation: CASSPKVEQPQHF.

The chain links TRBV2 to TRBJ1-4; the D gene is possibly TRBD1 (6 bases). V was trimmed by 4 bases and J by 3 bases, leaving 9 bases between them. There are 14 residues in the CDR3. CDR1 SNHLY and CDR2 FYNNEI come from the germline V gene. CDR3 nucleotide sequence: TGTGCCAGCAGTGGAGGGGGATCTAATGAAAAACTGTTTTTT. Translated, it gives CASSGGGSNEKLFF. The entire variable domain, with the rest obtained from reference TRBV2 and TRBJ1-4, is as follows: EPEVTQTPSHQVTQMGQEVILRCVPISNHLYFYWYRQILGQKVEFLVSFYNNEISEKSEIFDDQFSVERPDGSNFTLKIRSTKLEDSAMYFCASSGGGSNEKLFFGSGTQLSVL.

This clonotype is medium-sized (0.01 to 0.1%) by share. V is TRBV7-3 and J is TRBJ2-1; weak D call: TRBD2 (5 bases). This CDR3 contains 15 residues. The germline CDR1 and CDR2 sequences are SGHTA and FQGTGA. V lost 5 bases to trimming and J lost 1 base, with 12 bases between them. The CDR3 loop reads CASSPGVDSYNEQFF. The CDR3 region has the DNA TGTGCCAGCAGCCCCGGGGTGGATTCCTACAATGAGCAGTTCTTC.

The V gene is TRBV19, the J gene TRBJ2-7; the D is unclear. The CDR3 length is 13 residues. The germline CDR1 and CDR2 sequences are LNHDA and SQIVND (reference sequence). Trimming shortened V by 3 bases and J by 4 bases, and 10 bases separated the two germline ends. For the CDR3, the DNA is TGTGCCAGTAGTATCGGCAGTAGGTACGAGCAGTACTTC. Translated, it gives CASSIGSRYEQYF.

As to this clonotype: With a far larger clone one base away, a read error is the likely cause. V gene TRBV6-1 combines with J gene TRBJ2-1; TRBD2 aligns across 7 bases. Germline V lookup: CDR1 MNHNS, CDR2 SASEGT. V trimming: 3 bases; J trimming: 4 bases; junction bases outside the gene matches: 9. The length of the CDR3 is 16 residues. The CDR3: CASSDPSGIGYNEQFF. CDR3 nucleotide sequence: TGTGCCAGCAGTGACCCAAGCGGGATTGGTTACAATGAGCAGTTCTTC.

In regard to this clonotype: A single base is all that separates this from a far larger clone, so a read error is likely. The chain recombines TRBV20-1 with TRBJ2-5; D is possibly TRBD2 (6 bases). Trimming cost V 7 bases and J 11 bases, with 26 bases left between them. Germline loops: CDR1 DFQATT, CDR2 SNEGSKA (reference sequence). This CDR3 is 14 amino acids long. The CDR3 protein is CSGLQGGGHNEQYF. CDR3 bases: TGCAGTGGACTTCAGGGCGGAGGGCACAATGAGCAGTACTTC.

This sequence joins TRBV12-3 or TRBV12-4 and TRBJ2-1, with TRBD1 identical over 9 bases. The CDR3 sequence is 15 residues long. The V and J ends lost 4 bases and 5 bases, in that order; junction bases with no gene match: 6. The CDR3 loop is CASSSRGTGNNEQFF. DNA of the CDR3: TGTGCCAGCAGTTCGAGAGGGACAGGGAACAATGAGCAGTTCTTC.

This chain connects TRBV4-3 to TRBJ1-4, with D uncertain. Trimming left V 0 bases short and J 4 bases short, with 9 bases between. The CDR3 extends over 15 amino acids. Germline V gene sequence: CDR1 LGHNA, CDR2 YSLEER. Here the CDR3 reads CASSQDGRHNEKLFF. The CDR3 coding sequence is TGCGCCAGCAGCCAAGATGGCAGGCATAATGAAAAACTGTTTTTT.

In its sample, this clonotype ranks as medium-sized (0.01 to 0.1%). The genes are TRBV7-9 and TRBJ2-7; unclear D gene. The CDR3 covers 12 residues. Germline values: CDR1 SEHNR, CDR2 FQNEAQ (reference sequence). V lost 0 bases to trimming and J lost 5 bases, with 5 bases between them. CDR3 region: CASSLALDEQYF. For the CDR3, the DNA is TGTGCCAGCAGCTTAGCGCTAGACGAGCAGTACTTC.

Of note for this clonotype: A far larger clone is off by one base, so a read error is likely. This chain links TRBV29-1 with TRBJ2-7, with 8 bases that match TRBD1. With V trimmed by 7 bases and J by 8 bases, 10 bases remained unmatched. The CDR3 sequence is 12 residues long. Germline V gene lookup returns CDR1 SQVTM and CDR2 ANQGSEA. DNA for the CDR3: TGCAGCGCGACCGCAGGGGGCAGTAAGCAGTACTTC. It translates to CSATAGGSKQYF.

By share, this clonotype ranks as medium-sized. CDR3 nucleotide sequence: TGTGCCAGCAGTGAGGAGTGGGGCTATGGCTACACCTTC. The encoded protein is CASSEEWGYGYTF. The chain is built from TRBV2 and TRBJ1-2; D unclear. The CDR3 extends over 13 amino acids. Trimming cost V 3 bases and J 4 bases, with 9 bases left between them. Germline V gene lookup returns CDR1 SNHLY and CDR2 FYNNEI.

This CDR3 is CSAREGAVGYTF. The DNA of the CDR3 is TGCAGTGCTAGGGAGGGGGCGGTTGGCTACACCTTC. This chain links TRBV20-1 with TRBJ1-2; 7 bases map to TRBD1. This CDR3 spans 12 amino acids. CDR1 is DFQATT and CDR2 is SNEGSKA in the germline V gene (reference sequence). Trimming took 3 bases from V and 7 from J; bases not matched to a gene: 5.

This clonotype was found many times. The V and J genes are TRBV28 and TRBJ1-5; 7 positions match TRBD1. Germline trimming cut 5 bases from V and 4 bases from J; bases unmatched to any gene: 5. CDR1 MDHEN and CDR2 SYDVKM come from the germline V gene. CDR3 length: 14 residues. This CDR3 reads CASSPDRVNQPQHF. The CDR3 DNA sequence: TGTGCCAGCAGTCCTGACAGGGTAAATCAGCCCCAGCATTTT. Full variable domain (remainder filled in from reference TRBV28 and TRBJ1-5): DVKVTQSSRYLVKRTGEKVFLECVQDMDHENMFWYRQDPGLGLRLIYFSYDVKMKEKGDIPEGYSVSREKKERFSLILESASTNQTSMYLCASSPDRVNQPQHFGDGTRLSIL.

Worth noting for this clonotype: The final CDR3 position lacks the conserved phenylalanine or tryptophan, pointing to a likely read error. The limits of the CDR3 on the DNA are not certain, so only TCRdb's listed CDR3 is given. The rearrangement joins TRBV6-1 to TRBJ2-6; TRBD1, the D gene given by the table, was not confirmed from the DNA. The length of the CDR3 is 15 amino acids, counting both ends. Germline-derived CDR1 and CDR2 are MNHNS and SASEGT. The CDR3 is CASSGGHSGANVRTL.